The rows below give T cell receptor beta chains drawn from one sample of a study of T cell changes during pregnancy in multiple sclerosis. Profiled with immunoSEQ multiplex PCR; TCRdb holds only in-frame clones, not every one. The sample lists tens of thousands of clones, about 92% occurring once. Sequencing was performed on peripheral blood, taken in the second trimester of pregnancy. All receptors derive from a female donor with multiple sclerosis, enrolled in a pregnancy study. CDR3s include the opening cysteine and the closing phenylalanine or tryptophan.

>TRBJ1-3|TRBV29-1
CSVVADSGNTIYF
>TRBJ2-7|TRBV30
CAWSVLSEQYF
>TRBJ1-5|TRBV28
CASSLQGGPQHF
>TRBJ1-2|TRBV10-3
CAISRQGYGYTF
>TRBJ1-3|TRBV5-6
CASSLGQNSGNTIYF
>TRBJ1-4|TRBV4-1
CASSQDLLSTNEKLFF
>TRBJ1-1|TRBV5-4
CASSLGAGDTEAFF
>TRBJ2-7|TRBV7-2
CASSPSSYEQYF
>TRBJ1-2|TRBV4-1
CASSQEGTGDGYTF
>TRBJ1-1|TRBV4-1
CASSQEFRDTEAFF
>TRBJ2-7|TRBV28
CASSFAQTTYEQYF
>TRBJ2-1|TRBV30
CAWSDRWGEQFF
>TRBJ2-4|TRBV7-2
CASSLAYRGARENIQYF
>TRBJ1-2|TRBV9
CASSVVPQGGGYTF
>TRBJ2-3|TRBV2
CASSEESVGLTDTQYF
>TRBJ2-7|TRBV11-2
CASSEGTGYEQYF
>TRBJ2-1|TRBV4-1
CASSQGQGPYNEQFF
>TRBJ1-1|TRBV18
CASSLDRGSEAFF
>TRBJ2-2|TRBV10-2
CASTSGGLYTGELFF
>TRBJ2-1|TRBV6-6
CASSPSSGGLGEQFF
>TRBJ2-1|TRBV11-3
CASSRQGGEQFF
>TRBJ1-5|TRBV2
CASRVGGEGNQPQHF
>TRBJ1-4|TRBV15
CATSRDKIKWGDRANLKDEKLFF
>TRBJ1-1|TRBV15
CATSRDVFRRTEAFF
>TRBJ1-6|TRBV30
CAWSVDFSSYNSPLHF
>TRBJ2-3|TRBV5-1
CASSLGAGPGDTQYF
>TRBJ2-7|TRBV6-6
CASSLGQGAYEQYF
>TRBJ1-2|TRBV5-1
CASSPLDTYKGYGYTF
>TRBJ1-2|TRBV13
CASSRDRVDGYTF
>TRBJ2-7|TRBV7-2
CASSKTVLTSYEQYF
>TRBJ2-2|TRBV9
CASSVGAGENTGELFF
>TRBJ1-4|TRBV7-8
CASSLVTGNKGDEKLFF
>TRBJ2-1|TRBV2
CASSGLEGEQFF
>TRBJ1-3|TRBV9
CASSVDALGNTIYF
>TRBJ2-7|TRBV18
CASSLYLPGQEGLYEQYF
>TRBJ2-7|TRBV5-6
CASSSRHVLYEQYF
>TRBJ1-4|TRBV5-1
CASSVGLNEKLFF
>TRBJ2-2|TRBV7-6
CASSLTGGTTGELFF
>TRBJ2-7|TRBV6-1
CASSEAHRSFTGYNSYEQYF
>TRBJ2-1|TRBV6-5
CTSGVGGDYNEQFF